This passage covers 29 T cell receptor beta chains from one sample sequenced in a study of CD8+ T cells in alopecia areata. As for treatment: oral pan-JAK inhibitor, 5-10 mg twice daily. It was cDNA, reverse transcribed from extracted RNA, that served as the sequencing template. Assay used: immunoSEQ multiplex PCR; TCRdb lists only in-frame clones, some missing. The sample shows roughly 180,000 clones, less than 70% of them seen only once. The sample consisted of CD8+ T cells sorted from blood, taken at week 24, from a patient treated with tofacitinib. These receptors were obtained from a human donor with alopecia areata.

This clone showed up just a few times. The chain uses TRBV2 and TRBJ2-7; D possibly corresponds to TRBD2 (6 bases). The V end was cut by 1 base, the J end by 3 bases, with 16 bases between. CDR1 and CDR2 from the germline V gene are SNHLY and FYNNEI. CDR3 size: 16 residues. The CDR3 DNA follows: TGTGCCAGCAGTGAAGTAACCCCCCGGGGGAACTACGAGCAGTACTTC. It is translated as CASSEVTPRGNYEQYF. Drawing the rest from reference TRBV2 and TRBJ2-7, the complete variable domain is EPEVTQTPSHQVTQMGQEVILRCVPISNHLYFYWYRQILGQKVEFLVSFYNNEISEKSEIFDDQFSVERPDGSNFTLKIRSTKLEDSAMYFCASSEVTPRGNYEQYFGPGTRLTVT.

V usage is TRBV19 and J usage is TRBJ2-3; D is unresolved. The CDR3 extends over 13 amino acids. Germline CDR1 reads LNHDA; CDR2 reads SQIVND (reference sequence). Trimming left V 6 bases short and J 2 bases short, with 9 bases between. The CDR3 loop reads CASSRVDTDTQYF. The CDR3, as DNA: TGTGCCAGTAGCCGGGTGGACACAGATACGCAGTATTTT.

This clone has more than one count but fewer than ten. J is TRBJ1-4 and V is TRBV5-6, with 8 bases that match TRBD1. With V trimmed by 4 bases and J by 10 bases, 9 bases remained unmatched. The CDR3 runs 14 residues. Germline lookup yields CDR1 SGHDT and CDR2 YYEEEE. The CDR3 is CASSAGTGNRKLFF. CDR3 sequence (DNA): TGTGCCAGCAGCGCCGGGACAGGAAATCGAAAACTGTTTTTT.

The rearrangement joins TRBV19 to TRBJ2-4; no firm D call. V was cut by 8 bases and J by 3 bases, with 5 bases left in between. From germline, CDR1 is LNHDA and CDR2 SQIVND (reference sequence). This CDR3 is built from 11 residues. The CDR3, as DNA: TGTGCCAGTGAAAACAAAAACATTCAGTACTTC. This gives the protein CASENKNIQYF.

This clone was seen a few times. CDR3 coding DNA: TGTGCCAGCATGGCTAGCGGGGGGGCCACAGATACGCAGTATTTT. As protein: CASMASGGATDTQYF. The chain carries TRBV7-2 and TRBJ2-3; 12 nucleotides line up with TRBD2. CDR1 and CDR2 (germline): SGHTA, FQGNSA. This CDR3 is 15 amino acids long. J lost 2 bases, V lost 7 bases, and 4 bases had no gene match.

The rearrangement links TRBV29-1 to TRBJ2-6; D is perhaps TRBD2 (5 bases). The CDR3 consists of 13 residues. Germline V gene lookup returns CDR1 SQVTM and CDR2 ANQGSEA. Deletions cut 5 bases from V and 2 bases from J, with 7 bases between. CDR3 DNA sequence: TGCAGCGTTCGGGATGCTGGGGCCAACGTCCTGACTTTC. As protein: CSVRDAGANVLTF.

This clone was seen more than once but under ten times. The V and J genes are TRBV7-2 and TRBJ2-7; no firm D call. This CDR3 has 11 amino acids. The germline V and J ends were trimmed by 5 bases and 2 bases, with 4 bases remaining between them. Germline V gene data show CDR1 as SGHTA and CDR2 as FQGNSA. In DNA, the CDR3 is TGTGCCAGCAGCCCCGCCTACGAGCAGTACTTC. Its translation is CASSPAYEQYF.

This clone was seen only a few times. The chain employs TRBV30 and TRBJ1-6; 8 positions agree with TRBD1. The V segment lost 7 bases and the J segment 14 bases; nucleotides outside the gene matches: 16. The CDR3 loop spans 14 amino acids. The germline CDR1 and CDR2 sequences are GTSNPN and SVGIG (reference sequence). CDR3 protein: CAFEPGQALGTLHF. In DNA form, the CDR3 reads TGTGCCTTCGAACCGGGACAGGCTTTGGGGACCCTCCACTTT.

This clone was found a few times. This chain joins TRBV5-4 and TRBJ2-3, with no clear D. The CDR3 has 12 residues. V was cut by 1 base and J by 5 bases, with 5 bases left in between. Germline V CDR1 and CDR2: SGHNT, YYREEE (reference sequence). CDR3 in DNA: TGTGCCAGCAGCTTGACAGAAGATACGCAGTATTTT. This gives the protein CASSLTEDTQYF.

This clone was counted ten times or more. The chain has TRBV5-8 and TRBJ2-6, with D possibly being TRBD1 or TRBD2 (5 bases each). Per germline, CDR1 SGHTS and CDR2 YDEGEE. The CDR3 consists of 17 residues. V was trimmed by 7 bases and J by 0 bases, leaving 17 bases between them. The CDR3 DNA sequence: TGTGCCAGCGTAGGCAGGGACCCTTTCTCTGGGGCCAACGTCCTGACTTTC. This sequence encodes CASVGRDPFSGANVLTF.

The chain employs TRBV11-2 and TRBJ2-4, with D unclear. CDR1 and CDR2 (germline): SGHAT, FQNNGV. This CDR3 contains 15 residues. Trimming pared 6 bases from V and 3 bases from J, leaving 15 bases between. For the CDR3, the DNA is TGTGCCAGCAGTTATCAAGGGTCGGACAAAAACATTCAGTACTTC. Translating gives CASSYQGSDKNIQYF.

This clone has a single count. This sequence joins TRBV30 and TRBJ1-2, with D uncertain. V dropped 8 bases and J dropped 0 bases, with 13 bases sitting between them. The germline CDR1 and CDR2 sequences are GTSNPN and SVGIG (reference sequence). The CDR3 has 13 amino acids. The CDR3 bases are TGTGCCGTAGACGGGAGTTCTAACTATGGCTACACCTTC. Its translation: CAVDGSSNYGYTF.

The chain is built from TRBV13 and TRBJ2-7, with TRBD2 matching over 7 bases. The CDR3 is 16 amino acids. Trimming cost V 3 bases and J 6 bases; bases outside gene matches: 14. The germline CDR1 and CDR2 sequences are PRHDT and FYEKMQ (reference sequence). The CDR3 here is CASSFTLPGGLVEQYF. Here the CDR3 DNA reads TGTGCCAGCAGCTTTACTCTCCCGGGGGGTCTAGTCGAGCAGTACTTC.

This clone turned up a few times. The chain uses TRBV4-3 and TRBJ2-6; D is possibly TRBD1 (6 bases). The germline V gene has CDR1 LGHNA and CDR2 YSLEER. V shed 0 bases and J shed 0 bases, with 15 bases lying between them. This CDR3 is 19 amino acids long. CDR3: CASSQDQGRWLSGANVLTF. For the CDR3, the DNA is TGCGCCAGCAGCCAAGATCAGGGGCGCTGGCTCTCTGGGGCCAACGTCCTGACTTTC.

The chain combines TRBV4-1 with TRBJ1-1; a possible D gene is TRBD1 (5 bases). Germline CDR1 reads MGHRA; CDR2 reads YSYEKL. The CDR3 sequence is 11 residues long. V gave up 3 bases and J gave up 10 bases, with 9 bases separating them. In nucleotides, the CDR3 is TGCGCCAGCAGCCAGGGACGGGGAGCTTTCTTT. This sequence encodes CASSQGRGAFF.

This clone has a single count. The CDR3 sequence is CAWSGGELFF. DNA of the CDR3: TGTGCCTGGAGCGGCGGGGAGCTGTTTTTT. The rearrangement uses TRBV30 and TRBJ2-2, with D hard to call. Germline V gives CDR1 GTSNPN, CDR2 SVGIG (reference sequence). V lost 3 bases and J 7 bases, leaving 3 bases between the germline ends. CDR3 length: 10 amino acids.

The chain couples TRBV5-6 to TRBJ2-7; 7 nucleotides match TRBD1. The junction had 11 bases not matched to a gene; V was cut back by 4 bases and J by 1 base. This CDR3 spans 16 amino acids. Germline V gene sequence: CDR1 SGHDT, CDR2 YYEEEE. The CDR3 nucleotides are TGTGCCAGCAGCGGGGGCGAGACAGGGCCATCCTACGAGCAGTACTTC. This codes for CASSGGETGPSYEQYF. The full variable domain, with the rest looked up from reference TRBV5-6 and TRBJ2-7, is DAGVTQSPTHLIKTRGQQVTLRCSPKSGHDTVSWYQQALGQGPQFIFQYYEEEERQRGNFPDRFSGHQFPNYSSELNVNALLLGDSALYLCASSGGETGPSYEQYFGPGTRLTVT.

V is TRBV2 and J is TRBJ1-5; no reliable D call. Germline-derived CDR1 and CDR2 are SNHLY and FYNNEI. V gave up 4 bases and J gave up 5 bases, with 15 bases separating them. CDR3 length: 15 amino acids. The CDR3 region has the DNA TGTGCCAGCAGTGGAATATCGGAGTCGGATCAGCCCCAGCATTTT. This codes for CASSGISESDQPQHF.

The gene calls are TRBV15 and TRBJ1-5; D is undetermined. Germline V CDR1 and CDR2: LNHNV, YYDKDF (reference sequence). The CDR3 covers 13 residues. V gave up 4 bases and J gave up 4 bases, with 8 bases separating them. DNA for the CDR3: TGTGCCACCAGCACCGCACCTAATCAGCCCCAGCATTTT. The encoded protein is CATSTAPNQPQHF.

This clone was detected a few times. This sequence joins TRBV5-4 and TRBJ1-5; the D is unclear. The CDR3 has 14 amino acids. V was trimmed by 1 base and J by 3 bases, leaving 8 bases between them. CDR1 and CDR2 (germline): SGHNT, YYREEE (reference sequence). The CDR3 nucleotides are TGTGCCAGCAGCTTGACCCGAAACAATCAGCCCCAGCATTTT. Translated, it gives CASSLTRNNQPQHF.

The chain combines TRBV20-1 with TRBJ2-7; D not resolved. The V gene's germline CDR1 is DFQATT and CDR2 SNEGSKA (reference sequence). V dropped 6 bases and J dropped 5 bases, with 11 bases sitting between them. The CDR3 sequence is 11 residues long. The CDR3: CSAKRWNEQYF. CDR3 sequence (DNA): TGCAGTGCGAAAAGATGGAACGAGCAGTACTTC.

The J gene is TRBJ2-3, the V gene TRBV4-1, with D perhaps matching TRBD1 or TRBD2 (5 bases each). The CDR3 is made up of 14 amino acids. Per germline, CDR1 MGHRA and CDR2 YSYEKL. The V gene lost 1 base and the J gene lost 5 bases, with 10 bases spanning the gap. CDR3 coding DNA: TGCGCCAGCAGCCAAGTTCGGGACCGAGATACGCAGTATTTT. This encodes CASSQVRDRDTQYF.

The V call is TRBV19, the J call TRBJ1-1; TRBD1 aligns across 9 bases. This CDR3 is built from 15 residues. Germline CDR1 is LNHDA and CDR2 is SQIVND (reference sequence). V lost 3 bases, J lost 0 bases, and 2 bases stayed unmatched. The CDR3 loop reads CASSIGTGLNTEAFF. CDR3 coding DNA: TGTGCCAGTAGTATTGGGACAGGGTTGAACACTGAAGCTTTCTTT.

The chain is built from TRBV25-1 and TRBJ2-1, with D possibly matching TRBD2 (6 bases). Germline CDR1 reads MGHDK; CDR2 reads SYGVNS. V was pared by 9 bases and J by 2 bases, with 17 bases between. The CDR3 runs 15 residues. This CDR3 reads CARLTPSAPYNEQFF. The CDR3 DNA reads TGTGCCAGATTAACTCCTAGCGCTCCCTACAATGAGCAGTTCTTC. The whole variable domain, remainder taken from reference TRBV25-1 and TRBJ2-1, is EADIYQTPRYLVIGTGKKITLECSQTMGHDKMYWYQQDPGMELHLIHYSYGVNSTEKGDLSSESTVSRIRTEHFPLTLESARPSHTSQYLCARLTPSAPYNEQFFGPGTRLTVL.

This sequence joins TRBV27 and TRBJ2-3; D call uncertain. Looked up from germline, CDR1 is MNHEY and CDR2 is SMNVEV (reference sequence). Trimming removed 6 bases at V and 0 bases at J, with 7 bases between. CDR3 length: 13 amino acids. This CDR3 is CASSTLSTDTQYF. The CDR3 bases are TGTGCCAGCAGCACGCTTAGCACAGATACGCAGTATTTT.

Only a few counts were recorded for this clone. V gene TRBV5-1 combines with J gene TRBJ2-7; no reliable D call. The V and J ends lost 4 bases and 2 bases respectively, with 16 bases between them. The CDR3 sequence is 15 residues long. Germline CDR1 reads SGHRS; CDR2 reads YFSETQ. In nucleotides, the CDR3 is TGCGCCAGCAGCCCATCAGCAGAAAAAGCCTACGAGCAGTACTTC. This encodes CASSPSAEKAYEQYF.

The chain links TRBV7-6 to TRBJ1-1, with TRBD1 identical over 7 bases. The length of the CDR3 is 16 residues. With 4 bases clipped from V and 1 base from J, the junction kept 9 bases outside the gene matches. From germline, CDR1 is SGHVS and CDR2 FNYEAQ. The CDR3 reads CASSSGPGTANTEAFF. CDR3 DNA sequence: TGTGCCAGCAGCTCAGGTCCCGGGACAGCGAACACTGAAGCTTTCTTT.

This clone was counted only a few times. CDR3 protein: CASSFRTGHGDTQYF. CDR3 nucleotides: TGTGCCAGCAGCTTTCGGACAGGGCACGGAGATACGCAGTATTTT. The chain carries TRBV7-9 and TRBJ2-3, with TRBD1 matching over 8 bases. Germline-derived CDR1 and CDR2 are SEHNR and FQNEAQ (reference sequence). The ends lost 3 bases at V and 5 bases at J; junction bases unmatched: 7. The CDR3 is 15 amino acids.

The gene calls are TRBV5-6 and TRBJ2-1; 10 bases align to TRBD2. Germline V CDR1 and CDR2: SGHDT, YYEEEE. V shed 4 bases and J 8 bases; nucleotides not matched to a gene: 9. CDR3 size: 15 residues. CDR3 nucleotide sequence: TGTGCCAGCAGCCCACCAGCGGGGGGGCGGGATGAGCAGTTCTTC. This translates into CASSPPAGGRDEQFF.